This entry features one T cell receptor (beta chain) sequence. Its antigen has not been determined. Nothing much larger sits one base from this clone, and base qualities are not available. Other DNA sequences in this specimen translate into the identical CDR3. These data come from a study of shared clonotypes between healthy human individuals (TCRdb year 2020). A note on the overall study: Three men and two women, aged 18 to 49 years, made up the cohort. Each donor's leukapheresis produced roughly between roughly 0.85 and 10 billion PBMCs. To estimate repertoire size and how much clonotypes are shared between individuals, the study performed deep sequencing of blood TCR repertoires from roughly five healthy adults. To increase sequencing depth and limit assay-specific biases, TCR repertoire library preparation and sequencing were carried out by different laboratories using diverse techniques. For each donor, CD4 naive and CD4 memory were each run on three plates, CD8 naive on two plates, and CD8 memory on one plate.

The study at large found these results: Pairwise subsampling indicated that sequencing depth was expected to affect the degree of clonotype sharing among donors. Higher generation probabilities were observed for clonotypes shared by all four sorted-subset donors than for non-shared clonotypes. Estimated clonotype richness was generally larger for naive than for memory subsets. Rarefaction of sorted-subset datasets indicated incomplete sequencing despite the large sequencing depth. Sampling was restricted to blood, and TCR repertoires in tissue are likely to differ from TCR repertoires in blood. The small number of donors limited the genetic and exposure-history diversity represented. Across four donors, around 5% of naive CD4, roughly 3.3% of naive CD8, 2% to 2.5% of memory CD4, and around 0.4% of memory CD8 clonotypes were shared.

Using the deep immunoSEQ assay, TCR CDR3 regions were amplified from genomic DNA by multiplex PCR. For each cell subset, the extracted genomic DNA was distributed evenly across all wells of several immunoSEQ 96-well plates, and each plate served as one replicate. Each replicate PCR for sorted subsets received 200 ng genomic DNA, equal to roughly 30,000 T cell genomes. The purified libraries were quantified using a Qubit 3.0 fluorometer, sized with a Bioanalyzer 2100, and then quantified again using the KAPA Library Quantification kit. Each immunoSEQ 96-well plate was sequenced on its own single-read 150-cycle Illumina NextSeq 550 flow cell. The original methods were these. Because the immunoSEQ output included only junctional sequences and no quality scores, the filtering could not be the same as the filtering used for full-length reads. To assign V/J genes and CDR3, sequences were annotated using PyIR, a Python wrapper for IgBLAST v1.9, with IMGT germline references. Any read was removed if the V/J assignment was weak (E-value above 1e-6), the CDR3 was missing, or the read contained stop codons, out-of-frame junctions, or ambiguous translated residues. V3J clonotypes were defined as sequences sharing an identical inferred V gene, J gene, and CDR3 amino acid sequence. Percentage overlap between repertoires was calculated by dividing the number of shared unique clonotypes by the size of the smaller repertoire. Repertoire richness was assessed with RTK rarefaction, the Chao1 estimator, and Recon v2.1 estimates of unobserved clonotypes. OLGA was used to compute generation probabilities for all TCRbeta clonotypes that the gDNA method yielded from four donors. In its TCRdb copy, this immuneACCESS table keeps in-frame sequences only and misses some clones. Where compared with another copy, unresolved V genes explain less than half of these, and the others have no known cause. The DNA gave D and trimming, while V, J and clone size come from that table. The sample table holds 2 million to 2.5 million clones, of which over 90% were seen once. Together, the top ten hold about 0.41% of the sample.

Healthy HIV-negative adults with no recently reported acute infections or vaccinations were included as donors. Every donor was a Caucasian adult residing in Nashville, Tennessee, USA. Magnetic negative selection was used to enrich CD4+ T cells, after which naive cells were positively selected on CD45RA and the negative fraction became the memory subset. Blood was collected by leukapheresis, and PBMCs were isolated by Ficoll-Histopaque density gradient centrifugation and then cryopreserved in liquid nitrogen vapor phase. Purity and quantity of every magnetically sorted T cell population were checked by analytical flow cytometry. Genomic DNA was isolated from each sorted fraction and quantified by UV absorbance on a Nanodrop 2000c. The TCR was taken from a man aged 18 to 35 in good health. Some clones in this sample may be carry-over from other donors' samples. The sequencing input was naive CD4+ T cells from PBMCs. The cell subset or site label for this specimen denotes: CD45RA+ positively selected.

The sequence in DNA is TGTGCCAGCAGCTTAGCGCAGTGGGAGACCCAGTACTTC. Its protein is CASSLAQWETQYF. The chain joins TRBV7-9 to TRBJ2-5, with the D gene call left open. V drops 0 bases and J drops 5 bases, leaving 7 bases in between. Taken from the germline V gene (reference sequence), the CDR1 and CDR2 loops are SEHNR and FQNEAQ. Measured from the cysteine to the phenylalanine, the CDR3 is 13 residues long. Only CDR3 DNA is held: 39 bases, read in frame from base 1.